This T cell receptor (beta chain) is from a study of Graves' ophthalmopathy and Graves' hyperthyroidism. The CDR3 is 16 amino acids. CDR1 is SGHRS, CDR2 YFSETQ, per germline. Between the trimmed V and J ends, which lost 0 bases and 3 bases, there was a span of 12 bases. This clonotype was counted ten times or more. The study amplified TCR beta CDR3 regions using RNA transcripts. First-round RT-PCR employed HTBI primers, with a second-round multiplex PCR after it. One entry per CDR3 protein results from TCRdb running MiXCR on the multiplex PCR reads. The sample holds 150,000 to 200,000 distinct CDR3 sequences; over 35% are singletons and the top ten take approximately 5.5%.

The chain combines TRBV5-1 with TRBJ2-2; maybe TRBD2 (6 bases). The TCR comes from a woman between 35 and 50 years old with Graves' ophthalmopathy. The sequenced sample consisted of peripheral blood. The CDR3 coding sequence is TGCGCCAGCAGCTTGGCCGGGAGCGACCACACCGGGGAGCTGTTTTTT. Encoded protein: CASSLAGSDHTGELFF.